A selection of T cell receptor beta chains follows, all from one sample in a study of cytomegalovirus exposure and HLA in healthy donors. Measured with immunoSEQ multiplex PCR; TCRdb has only the in-frame clones, and not every one. In the table there are around 140,000 clones, approximately 81% of which are singletons. The specimen sequenced was PBMCs. Receptor source: a male donor in good health and CMV-seronegative. Both conserved end residues are part of each CDR3. Fields, in order: V gene, D gene, J gene, clone size, CDR3 DNA, CDR3 protein. A D gene is named only where the DNA matches it firmly. For some rows the clone size is stated as once, few or many, or as a class when expanded; others skip it.

v_call: TRBV7-2; d_call: -; j_call: TRBJ1-2; clone_size: -; cdr3_nt: TGTGCCAGCAGCGCTTATTATGGGGGAGGTAACTATGGCTACACCTTC; cdr3_aa: CASSAYYGGGNYGYTF
v_call: TRBV28; d_call: TRBD1; j_call: TRBJ1-2; clone_size: -; cdr3_nt: TGTGCCAGCAGTTCCCCCGGGACAGGGGGCTATGGCTACACCTTC; cdr3_aa: CASSSPGTGGYGYTF
v_call: TRBV28; d_call: TRBD1; j_call: TRBJ1-2; clone_size: -; cdr3_nt: TGTGCCACACAGGGGGGGCCCCGGACGGCGGTGGACTATGGCTACACCTTC; cdr3_aa: CATQGGPRTAVDYGYTF
v_call: TRBV19; d_call: -; j_call: TRBJ2-2; clone_size: -; cdr3_nt: TGTGCCAGTAGTATATCGTCGACGGGGAACACCGGGGAGCTGTTTTTT; cdr3_aa: CASSISSTGNTGELFF
v_call: TRBV15; d_call: -; j_call: TRBJ2-1; clone_size: -; cdr3_nt: TGTGCCACCAGCAGACTGACGGAGGGGCACAATGAGCAGTTCTTC; cdr3_aa: CATSRLTEGHNEQFF
v_call: TRBV28; d_call: TRBD1; j_call: TRBJ2-2; clone_size: few; cdr3_nt: TGTGCCAGCAGTATAAGCTCTGGACAGGGGTTCTCCGGGGAGCTGTTTTTT; cdr3_aa: CASSISSGQGFSGELFF
v_call: TRBV5-5; d_call: TRBD1; j_call: TRBJ2-7; clone_size: -; cdr3_nt: TGTGCCAGCAGCTGGAACACAGGGGGAAAAGAGCAGTACTTC; cdr3_aa: CASSWNTGGKEQYF
v_call: TRBV5-1; d_call: -; j_call: TRBJ1-4; clone_size: few; cdr3_nt: TGCGCCAGCAGCCCTACTTCTCGGGGGGCAACTAATGAAAAACTGTTTTTT; cdr3_aa: CASSPTSRGATNEKLFF
v_call: TRBV6-1; d_call: TRBD2; j_call: TRBJ2-3; clone_size: -; cdr3_nt: TGTGCCAGCAGAAAAGCGGGAGAAAGCACAGATACGCAGTATTTT; cdr3_aa: CASRKAGESTDTQYF
v_call: TRBV30; d_call: TRBD2; j_call: TRBJ2-7; clone_size: -; cdr3_nt: TGTGCCTGGACGGGGGGCTACGAGCAGTACTTC; cdr3_aa: CAWTGGYEQYF
v_call: TRBV10-3; d_call: -; j_call: TRBJ1-2; clone_size: -; cdr3_nt: TGTGCCATCAGGTACGATAAAACAGGGACCTATGGCTACACCTTC; cdr3_aa: CAIRYDKTGTYGYTF
v_call: TRBV7-2; d_call: -; j_call: TRBJ1-2; clone_size: -; cdr3_nt: TGTGCCAGCAGCCCCCTGGCGGGGAGAGGAGGCTACACCTTC; cdr3_aa: CASSPLAGRGGYTF
v_call: TRBV14; d_call: -; j_call: TRBJ1-1; clone_size: -; cdr3_nt: TGTGCCAGCAGCCAAGAGCAACAGACTGAAGCTTTCTTT; cdr3_aa: CASSQEQQTEAFF
v_call: TRBV28; d_call: -; j_call: TRBJ1-3; clone_size: -; cdr3_nt: TGTGCCAGCAGTTCTCTGGGGGCAAGCTCTGGAGACACCATATATTTT; cdr3_aa: CASSSLGASSGDTIYF
v_call: TRBV5-1; d_call: TRBD2; j_call: TRBJ2-3; clone_size: -; cdr3_nt: TGCGCCAGCAGCTTGGCCGTGGCGGGGGGAAGCACAGATACGCAGTATTTT; cdr3_aa: CASSLAVAGGSTDTQYF
v_call: TRBV28; d_call: -; j_call: TRBJ1-2; clone_size: -; cdr3_nt: TGTGCCAGCAGCCTACGGGGGAGGGTGAGCGGCTACACCTTC; cdr3_aa: CASSLRGRVSGYTF
v_call: TRBV19; d_call: TRBD1; j_call: TRBJ2-7; clone_size: -; cdr3_nt: TGTGCCAGTAGTTCCCGCTCGACAGGGGGAAGGTACGAGCAGTACTTC; cdr3_aa: CASSSRSTGGRYEQYF
v_call: TRBV7-9; d_call: TRBD1; j_call: TRBJ1-4; clone_size: -; cdr3_nt: TGTGCCAGCAGCTCTCCGCAGGGGGCTATCGATGAAAAACTGTTTTTT; cdr3_aa: CASSSPQGAIDEKLFF
v_call: TRBV9; d_call: -; j_call: TRBJ2-3; clone_size: -; cdr3_nt: TGTGCCAGCAGCGGGATTAGCGGAAACACAGATACGCAGTATTTT; cdr3_aa: CASSGISGNTDTQYF
v_call: TRBV18; d_call: -; j_call: TRBJ2-2; clone_size: -; cdr3_nt: TGTGCCAGCTCACCCCTTCCGGGCACCGGGGAGCTGTTTTTT; cdr3_aa: CASSPLPGTGELFF
v_call: TRBV19; d_call: -; j_call: TRBJ2-1; clone_size: once; cdr3_nt: TGTGCCAGTATGGCGGGGCTCAATGAGCAGTTCTTC; cdr3_aa: CASMAGLNEQFF
v_call: TRBV7-7; d_call: TRBD1; j_call: TRBJ2-7; clone_size: -; cdr3_nt: TGTGCTAGCAGCCCCGGGCCGGGACAGGGGGCTCACGAGCAGTACTTC; cdr3_aa: CASSPGPGQGAHEQYF
v_call: TRBV6-4; d_call: TRBD1; j_call: TRBJ1-2; clone_size: -; cdr3_nt: TGTGCCAGCAGTGACTCGGGGACAGGGGCGAACTATGGCTACACCTTC; cdr3_aa: CASSDSGTGANYGYTF
v_call: TRBV11-2; d_call: -; j_call: TRBJ1-2; clone_size: few; cdr3_nt: TGTGCCAGCAGCTTGCTTGGAGCCTATGGCTACACCTTC; cdr3_aa: CASSLLGAYGYTF
v_call: TRBV28; d_call: TRBD2; j_call: TRBJ2-1; clone_size: few; cdr3_nt: TGTGCCAGCAGTTCCGGGGGGGGTGGCTACAATGAGCAGTTCTTC; cdr3_aa: CASSSGGGGYNEQFF
v_call: TRBV7-9; d_call: -; j_call: TRBJ1-2; clone_size: -; cdr3_nt: TGTGCCAGCAGCTACTATGACAGGTTGACTTATGGCTACACCTTC; cdr3_aa: CASSYYDRLTYGYTF
v_call: TRBV19; d_call: -; j_call: TRBJ1-1; clone_size: -; cdr3_nt: TGTGCCTGCCGGCCGAGGGGGGGCTACACTGAAGCTTTCTTT; cdr3_aa: CACRPRGGYTEAFF
v_call: TRBV27; d_call: TRBD2; j_call: TRBJ2-7; clone_size: few; cdr3_nt: TGTGCCAGCAGGTCTAGCGGCAGAACCTACGAGCAGTACTTC; cdr3_aa: CASRSSGRTYEQYF